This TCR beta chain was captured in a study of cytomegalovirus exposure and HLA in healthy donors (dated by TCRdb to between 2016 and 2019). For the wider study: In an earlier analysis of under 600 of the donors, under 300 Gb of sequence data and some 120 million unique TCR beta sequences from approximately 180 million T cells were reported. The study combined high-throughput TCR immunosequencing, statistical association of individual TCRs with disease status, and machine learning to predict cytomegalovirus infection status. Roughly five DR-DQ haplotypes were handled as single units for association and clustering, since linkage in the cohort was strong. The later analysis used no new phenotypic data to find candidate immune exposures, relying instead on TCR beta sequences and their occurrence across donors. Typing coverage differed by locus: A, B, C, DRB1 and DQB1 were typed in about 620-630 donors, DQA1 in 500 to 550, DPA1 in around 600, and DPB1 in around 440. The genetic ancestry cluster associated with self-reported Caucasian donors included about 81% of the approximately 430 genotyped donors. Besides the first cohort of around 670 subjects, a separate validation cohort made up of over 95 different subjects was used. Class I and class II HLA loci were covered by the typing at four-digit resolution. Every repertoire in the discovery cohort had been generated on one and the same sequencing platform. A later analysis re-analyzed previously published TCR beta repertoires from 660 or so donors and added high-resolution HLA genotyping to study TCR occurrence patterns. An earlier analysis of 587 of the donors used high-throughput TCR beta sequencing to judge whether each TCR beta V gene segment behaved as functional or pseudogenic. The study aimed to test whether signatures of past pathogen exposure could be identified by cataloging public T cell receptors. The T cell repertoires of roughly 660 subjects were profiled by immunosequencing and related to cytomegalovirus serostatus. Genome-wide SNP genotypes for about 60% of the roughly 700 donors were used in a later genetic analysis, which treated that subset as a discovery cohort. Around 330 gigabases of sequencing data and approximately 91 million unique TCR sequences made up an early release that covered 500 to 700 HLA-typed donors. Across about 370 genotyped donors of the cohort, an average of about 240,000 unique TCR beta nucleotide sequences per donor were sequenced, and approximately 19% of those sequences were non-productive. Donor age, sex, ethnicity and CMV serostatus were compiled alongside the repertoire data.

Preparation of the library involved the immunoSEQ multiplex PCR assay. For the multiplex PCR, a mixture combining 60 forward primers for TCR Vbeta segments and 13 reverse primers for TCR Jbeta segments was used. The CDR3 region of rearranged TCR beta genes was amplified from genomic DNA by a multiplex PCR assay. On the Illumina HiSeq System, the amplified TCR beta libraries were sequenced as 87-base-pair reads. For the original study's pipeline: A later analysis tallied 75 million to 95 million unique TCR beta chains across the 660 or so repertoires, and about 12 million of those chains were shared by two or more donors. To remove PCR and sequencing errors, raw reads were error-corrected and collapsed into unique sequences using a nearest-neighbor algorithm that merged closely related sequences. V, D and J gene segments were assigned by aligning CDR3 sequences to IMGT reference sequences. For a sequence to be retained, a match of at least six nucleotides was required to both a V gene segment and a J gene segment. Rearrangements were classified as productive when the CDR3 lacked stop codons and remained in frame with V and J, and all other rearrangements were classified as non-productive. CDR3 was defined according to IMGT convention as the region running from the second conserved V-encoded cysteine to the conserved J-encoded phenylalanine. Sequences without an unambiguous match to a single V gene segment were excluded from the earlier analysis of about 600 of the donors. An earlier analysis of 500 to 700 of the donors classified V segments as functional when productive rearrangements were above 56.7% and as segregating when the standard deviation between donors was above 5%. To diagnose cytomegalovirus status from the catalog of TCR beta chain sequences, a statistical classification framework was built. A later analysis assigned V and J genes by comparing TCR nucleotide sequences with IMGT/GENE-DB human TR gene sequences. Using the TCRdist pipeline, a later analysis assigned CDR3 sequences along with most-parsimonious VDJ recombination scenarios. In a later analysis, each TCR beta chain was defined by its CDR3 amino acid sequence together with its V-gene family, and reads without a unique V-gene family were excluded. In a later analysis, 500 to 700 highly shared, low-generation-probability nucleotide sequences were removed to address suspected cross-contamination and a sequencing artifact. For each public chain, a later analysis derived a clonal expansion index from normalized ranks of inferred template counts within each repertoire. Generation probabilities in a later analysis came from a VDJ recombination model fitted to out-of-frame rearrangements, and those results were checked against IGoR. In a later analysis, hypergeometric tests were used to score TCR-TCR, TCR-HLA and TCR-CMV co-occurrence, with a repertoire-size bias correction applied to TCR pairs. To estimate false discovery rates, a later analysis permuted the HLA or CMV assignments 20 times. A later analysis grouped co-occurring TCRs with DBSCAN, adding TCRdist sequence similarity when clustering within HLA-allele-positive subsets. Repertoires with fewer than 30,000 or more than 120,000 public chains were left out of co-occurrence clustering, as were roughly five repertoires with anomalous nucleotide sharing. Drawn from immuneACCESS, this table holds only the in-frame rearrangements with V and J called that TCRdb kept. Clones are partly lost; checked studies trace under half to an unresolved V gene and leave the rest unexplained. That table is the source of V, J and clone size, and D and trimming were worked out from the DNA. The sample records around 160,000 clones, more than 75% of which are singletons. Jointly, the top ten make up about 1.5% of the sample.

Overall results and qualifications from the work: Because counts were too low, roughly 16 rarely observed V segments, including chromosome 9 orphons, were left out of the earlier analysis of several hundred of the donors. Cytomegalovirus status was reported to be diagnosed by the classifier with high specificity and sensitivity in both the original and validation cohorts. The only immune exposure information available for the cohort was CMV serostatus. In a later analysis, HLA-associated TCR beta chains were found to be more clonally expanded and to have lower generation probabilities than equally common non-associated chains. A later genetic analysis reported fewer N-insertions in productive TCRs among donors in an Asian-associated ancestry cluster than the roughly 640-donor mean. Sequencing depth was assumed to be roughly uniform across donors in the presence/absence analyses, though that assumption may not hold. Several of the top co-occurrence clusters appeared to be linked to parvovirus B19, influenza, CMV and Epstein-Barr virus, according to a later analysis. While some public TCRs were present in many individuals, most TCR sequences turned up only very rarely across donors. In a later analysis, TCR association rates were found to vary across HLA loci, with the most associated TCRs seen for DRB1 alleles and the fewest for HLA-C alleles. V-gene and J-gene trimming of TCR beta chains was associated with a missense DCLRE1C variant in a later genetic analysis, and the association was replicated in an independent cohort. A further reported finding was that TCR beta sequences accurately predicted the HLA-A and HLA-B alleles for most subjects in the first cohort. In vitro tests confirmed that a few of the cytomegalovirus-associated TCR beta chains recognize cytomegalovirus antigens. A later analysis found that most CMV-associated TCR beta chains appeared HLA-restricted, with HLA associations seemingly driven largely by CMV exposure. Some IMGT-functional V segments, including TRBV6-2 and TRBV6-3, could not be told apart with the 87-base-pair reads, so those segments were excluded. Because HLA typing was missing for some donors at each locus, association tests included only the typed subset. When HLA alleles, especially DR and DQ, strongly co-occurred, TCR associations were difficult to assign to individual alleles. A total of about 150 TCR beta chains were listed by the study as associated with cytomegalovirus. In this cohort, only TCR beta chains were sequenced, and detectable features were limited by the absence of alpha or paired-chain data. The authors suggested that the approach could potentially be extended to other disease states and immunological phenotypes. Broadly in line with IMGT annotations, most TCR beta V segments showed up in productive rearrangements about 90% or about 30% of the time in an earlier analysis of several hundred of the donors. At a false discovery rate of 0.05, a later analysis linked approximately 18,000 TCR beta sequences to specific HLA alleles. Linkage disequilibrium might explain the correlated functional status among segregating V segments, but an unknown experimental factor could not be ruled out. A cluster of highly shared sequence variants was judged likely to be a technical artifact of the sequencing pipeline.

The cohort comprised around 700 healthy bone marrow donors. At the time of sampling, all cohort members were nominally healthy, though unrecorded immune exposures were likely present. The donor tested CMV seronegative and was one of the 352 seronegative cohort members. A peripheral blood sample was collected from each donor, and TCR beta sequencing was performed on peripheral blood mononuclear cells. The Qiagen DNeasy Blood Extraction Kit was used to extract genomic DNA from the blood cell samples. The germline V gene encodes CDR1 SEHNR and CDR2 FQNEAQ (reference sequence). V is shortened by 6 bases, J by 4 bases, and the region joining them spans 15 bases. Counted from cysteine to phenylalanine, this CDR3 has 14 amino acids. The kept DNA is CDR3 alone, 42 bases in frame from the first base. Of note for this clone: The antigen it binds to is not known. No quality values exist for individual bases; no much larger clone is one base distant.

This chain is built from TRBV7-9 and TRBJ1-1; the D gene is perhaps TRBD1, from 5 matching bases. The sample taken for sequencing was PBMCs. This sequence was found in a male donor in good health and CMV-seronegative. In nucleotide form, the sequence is TGTGCCAGCAGATTGCCCGGGCAGGGCACTGAAGCTTTCTTT. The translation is CASRLPGQGTEAFF.